This T cell receptor beta chain stems from a study of CD8+ T cells in alopecia areata. Points from the study as a whole: In scalp samples, resident alphabeta T cells of normal skin are also sequenced. Tofacitinib did not eliminate many expanded lesional clones from scalp or blood. Tofacitinib significantly reduced both scalp clonality and expanded CD8+ clones among the top 100.

Extracted RNA was reverse transcribed into cDNA, the sequencing template. Some clones are missing from TCRdb's copy, which holds only in-frame ones; the method was immunoSEQ multiplex PCR. This table has about 200,000 clones, more than 30% appearing once. This CDR3 has 16 amino acids. Germline V gives CDR1 SQVTM, CDR2 ANQGSEA. V shed 4 bases and J 5 bases; nucleotides not matched to a gene: 12. To note about this clone: Its antigen is not known.

Treatment reported: oral pan-JAK inhibitor, 5-10 mg twice daily. This receptor was taken from a human donor with alopecia areata. The source was CD4+ T cells sorted from blood, collected between weeks 30 and 35, from a patient treated with tofacitinib. The V call is TRBV29-1, the J call TRBJ2-7; 12 positions agree with TRBD2. The CDR3 DNA reads TGCAGCGTTGGGGCCCTAGCGGGAGGGCAGGGGCACGAGCAGTACTTC. Amino acids: CSVGALAGGQGHEQYF.